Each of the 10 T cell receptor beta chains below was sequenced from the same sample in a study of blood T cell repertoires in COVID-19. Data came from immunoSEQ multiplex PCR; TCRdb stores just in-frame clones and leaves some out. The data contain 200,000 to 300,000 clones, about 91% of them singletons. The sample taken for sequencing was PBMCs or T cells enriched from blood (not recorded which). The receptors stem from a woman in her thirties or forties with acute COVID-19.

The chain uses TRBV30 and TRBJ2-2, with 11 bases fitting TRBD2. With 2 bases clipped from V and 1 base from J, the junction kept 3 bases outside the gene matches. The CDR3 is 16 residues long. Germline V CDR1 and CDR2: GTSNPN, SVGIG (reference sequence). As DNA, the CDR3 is TGTGCCTGGAGTTTAGGACTAGCGGGGAACACCGGGGAGCTGTTTTTT. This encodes CAWSLGLAGNTGELFF.

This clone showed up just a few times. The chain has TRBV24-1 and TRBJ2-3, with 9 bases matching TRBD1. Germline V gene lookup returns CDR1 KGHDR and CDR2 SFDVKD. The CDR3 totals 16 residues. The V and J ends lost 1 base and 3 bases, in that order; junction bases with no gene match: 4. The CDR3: CATSDLGDRVTDTQYF. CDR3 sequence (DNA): TGTGCCACCAGTGATTTAGGGGACAGGGTAACAGATACGCAGTATTTT.

This CDR3 is CASSQVLPYEQYF. CDR3 nucleotides: TGTGCCAGCAGCCAAGTACTACCCTACGAGCAGTACTTC. V gene TRBV3-1 (or the pseudogene TRBV3-2) combines with J gene TRBJ2-7; unclear D gene. V lost 1 base, J lost 2 bases, and 6 bases lay in between. This CDR3 is built from 13 residues. CDR1 is LGHDT, CDR2 YNNKEL, per germline (reference sequence).

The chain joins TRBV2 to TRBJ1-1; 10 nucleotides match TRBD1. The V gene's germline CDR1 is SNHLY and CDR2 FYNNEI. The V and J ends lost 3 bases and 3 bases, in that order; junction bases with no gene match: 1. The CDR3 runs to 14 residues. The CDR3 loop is CASSEDRGDTEAFF. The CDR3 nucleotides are TGTGCCAGCAGTGAGGACAGGGGGGACACTGAAGCTTTCTTT.

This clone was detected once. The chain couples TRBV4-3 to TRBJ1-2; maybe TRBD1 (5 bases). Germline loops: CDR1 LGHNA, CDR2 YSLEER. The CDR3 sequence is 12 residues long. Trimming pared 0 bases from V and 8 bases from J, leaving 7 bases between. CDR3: CASSQEGLGYTF. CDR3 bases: TGCGCCAGCAGCCAAGAGGGACTCGGCTACACCTTC.

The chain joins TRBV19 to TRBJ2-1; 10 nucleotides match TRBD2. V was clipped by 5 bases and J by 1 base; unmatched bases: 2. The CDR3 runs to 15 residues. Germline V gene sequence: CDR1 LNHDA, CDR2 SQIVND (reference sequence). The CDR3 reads CASSLAGGSYNEQFF. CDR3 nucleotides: TGTGCCAGTAGTTTAGCGGGGGGATCCTACAATGAGCAGTTCTTC. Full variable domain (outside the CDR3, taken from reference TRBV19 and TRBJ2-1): DGGITQSPKYLFRKEGQNVTLSCEQNLNHDAMYWYRQDPGQGLRLIYYSQIVNDFQKGDIAEGYSVSREKKESFPLTVTSAQKNPTAFYLCASSLAGGSYNEQFFGPGTRLTVL.

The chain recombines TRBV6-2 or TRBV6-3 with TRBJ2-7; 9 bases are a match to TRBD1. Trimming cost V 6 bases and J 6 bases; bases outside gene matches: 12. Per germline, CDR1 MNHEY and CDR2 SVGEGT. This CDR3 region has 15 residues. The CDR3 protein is CASSARGTGLGEQYV. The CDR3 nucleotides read TGTGCCAGCAGCGCCCGGGGGACAGGGCTCGGCGAGCAGTACGTC.

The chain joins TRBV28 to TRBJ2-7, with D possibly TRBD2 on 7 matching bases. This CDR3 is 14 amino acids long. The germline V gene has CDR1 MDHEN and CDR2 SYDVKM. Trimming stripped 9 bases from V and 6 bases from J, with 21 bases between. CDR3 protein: CASLERGGVSEQYF. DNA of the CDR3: TGTGCCAGTTTAGAAAGGGGGGGGGTTTCCGAGCAGTACTTC.

The CDR3, as DNA: TGTGCCAGCAGCCACAAACTACAGGGAGAGACCCAGTACTTC. Translation: CASSHKLQGETQYF. The gene calls are TRBV7-2 and TRBJ2-5; D is possibly TRBD1 (6 bases). Germline V gene sequence: CDR1 SGHTA, CDR2 FQGNSA. Trimming took off 5 bases at V and 4 bases at J, with 14 bases between the two ends. The CDR3 consists of 14 residues.

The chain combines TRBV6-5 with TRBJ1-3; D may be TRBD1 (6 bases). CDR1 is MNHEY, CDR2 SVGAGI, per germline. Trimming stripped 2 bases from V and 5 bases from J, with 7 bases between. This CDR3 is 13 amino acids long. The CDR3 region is CASSYRDRNTIYF. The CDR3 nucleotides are TGTGCCAGCAGTTACCGGGACAGAAACACCATATATTTT.